One sample yielded the 20 T cell receptor beta chains listed below, sequenced in a study of CD8 T cells in ankylosing spondylitis. One entry per CDR3 protein, called by TCRdb with MiXCR from the 5' RACE reads. Of some 140,000 distinct CDR3 sequences listed, approximately 9.2% are singletons. Sequenced material: synovial fluid, either unsorted or a sorted T cell fraction (not recorded which). The receptors originated from a male donor with ankylosing spondylitis.

This clonotype came up many times. J is TRBJ2-1 and V is TRBV3-1; 8 positions agree with TRBD2. CDR1 is LGHDT and CDR2 is YNNKEL in the germline V gene (reference sequence). The V gene end was trimmed by 2 bases and the J gene end by 3 bases; junction bases not matched to a gene: 3. There are 15 residues in the CDR3. The chain's CDR3 is CASSQSRGGYNEQFF. In nucleotides, the CDR3 is TGTGCCAGCAGCCAAAGCCGGGGGGGCTACAATGAGCAGTTCTTC.

In nucleotides, the CDR3 is TGCGCCAGCAGCCAAGATTATTACAGATCGTATGGCTACACCTTC. It encodes CASSQDYYRSYGYTF. The genes are TRBV4-3 and TRBJ1-2; D is ambiguous. Germline V gene data show CDR1 as LGHNA and CDR2 as YSLEER. V was cut by 0 bases and J by 5 bases, with 13 bases left in between. CDR3 length: 15 amino acids.

The chain combines TRBV4-3 with TRBJ1-1; D is undetermined. The CDR3 extends over 14 amino acids. CDR1 and CDR2 (germline): LGHNA, YSLEER. V lost 4 bases and J lost 1, with 10 bases in between. This CDR3 reads CASSRDARNTEAFF. The CDR3 nucleotides are TGCGCCAGCAGCCGAGATGCTAGGAACACTGAAGCTTTCTTT.

In this sample, this clonotype turned up a few times. This rearrangement joins TRBV9 to TRBJ1-1; D ambiguous. Germline V CDR1 and CDR2: SGDLS, YYNGEE. This CDR3 is 13 amino acids long. Trimming left V 3 bases short and J 3 bases short, with 9 bases between. CDR3 region: CASSGGPYTEAFF. In DNA, the CDR3 is TGTGCCAGCAGCGGAGGACCGTACACTGAAGCTTTCTTT.

This clonotype was counted a few times. The rearrangement uses TRBV4-2 and TRBJ2-5; 13 nucleotides match TRBD2. Losses at the gene ends were 0 bases for V and 1 base for J; bases not matched to a gene: 5. CDR3 length equals 18 residues. Looked up from germline, CDR1 is LGHNA and CDR2 is YNFKEQ. The CDR3 region is CASSQEWGLAGSQETQYF. DNA of the CDR3: TGTGCCAGCAGCCAAGAATGGGGACTAGCGGGAAGCCAAGAGACCCAGTACTTC.

In its sample, this clonotype was seen many times. V and J are TRBV20-1 and TRBJ1-6; TRBD1 agrees at 7 bases. The CDR3 runs to 14 residues. The V segment lost 0 bases and the J segment 10 bases; nucleotides outside the gene matches: 6. Germline V gives CDR1 DFQATT, CDR2 SNEGSKA (reference sequence). CDR3 residues: CSAREGGTASPLHF. Written as DNA, the CDR3 is TGCAGTGCTAGAGAGGGTGGGACAGCCTCACCCCTCCACTTT.

This chain joins TRBV20-1 and TRBJ2-2, with 7 bases aligning to TRBD1. The junction had 16 bases not matched to a gene; V was cut back by 4 bases and J by 5 bases. The CDR3 loop spans 17 amino acids. Germline V gene data show CDR1 as DFQATT and CDR2 as SNEGSKA (reference sequence). This CDR3 is CSATLNTRQGGTGELFF. DNA of the CDR3: TGCAGTGCTACCCTAAATACCCGACAGGGTGGGACCGGGGAGCTGTTTTTT.

The sample holds many counts of this clonotype. As DNA, the CDR3 is TGTGCCAGCAGCTTAGGTAGCGGTCGAACGCAGTATTTT. This sequence encodes CASSLGSGRTQYF. V is TRBV7-2 and J is TRBJ2-3, with D perhaps TRBD2 (6 bases). This CDR3 region has 13 residues. Looked up from germline, CDR1 is SGHTA and CDR2 is FQGNSA. Trimming cost V 1 base and J 9 bases, with 11 bases left between them. Looking up the rest from reference TRBV7-2 and TRBJ2-3 gives the full variable domain: GAGVSQSPSNKVTEKGKDVELRCDPISGHTALYWYRQSLGQGLEFLIYFQGNSAPDKSGLPSDRFSAERTGGSVSTLTIQRTQQEDSAVYLCASSLGSGRTQYFGPGTRLTVL.

This clonotype turned up a few times. This chain joins TRBV7-2 and TRBJ2-7; perhaps TRBD1 as D (6 bases). This CDR3 contains 14 residues. The V end lost 3 bases, the J end lost 10 bases, and 19 bases lay between the germline ends. Germline CDR1 is SGHTA and CDR2 is FQGNSA. CDR3 in DNA: TGTGCCAGCAGCTTTCTTGGGGGCCTCTCTTTACAGTACTTC. Its translation is CASSFLGGLSLQYF.

This clonotype was detected only once. The chain carries TRBV5-1 and TRBJ2-3; 9 nucleotides line up with TRBD2. J was trimmed by 4 bases and V by 0 bases; bases with no gene match: 6. This CDR3 has 16 amino acids. Germline loops: CDR1 SGHRS, CDR2 YFSETQ. The CDR3 DNA is TGCGCCAGCAGCTTGGCCGGGACTAGCTTCCCAGATACGCAGTATTTT. It yields the protein CASSLAGTSFPDTQYF.

This clonotype came up a few times. The chain uses TRBV20-1 and TRBJ2-5, with 7 bases fitting TRBD2. The CDR3 consists of 15 residues. V shed 3 bases and J 3 bases; nucleotides not matched to a gene: 10. Germline CDR1 and CDR2: DFQATT and SNEGSKA (reference sequence). CDR3 sequence (DNA): TGCAGTGCTAGTGCTACTAGCGCCCCAGAAGAGACCCAGTACTTC. Translating it yields CSASATSAPEETQYF.

This clonotype was counted ten times or more. V is TRBV20-1 and J is TRBJ2-3; tentatively, D is TRBD1 (6 bases). The CDR3 loop spans 11 amino acids. V was trimmed by 5 bases and J by 7 bases, leaving 10 bases between them. Per the germline V gene, CDR1 is DFQATT and CDR2 is SNEGSKA (reference sequence). CDR3 nucleotide sequence: TGCAGTGCTGCGGACAGAAATACGCAGTATTTT. Translation gives CSAADRNTQYF.

This clonotype was counted between two and nine times. This sequence joins TRBV15 and TRBJ2-1, with D perhaps being TRBD1 or TRBD2 (5 bases each). The V end was cut by 5 bases, the J end by 4 bases, with 15 bases between. Germline V gene sequence: CDR1 LNHNV, CDR2 YYDKDF (reference sequence). This CDR3 contains 15 residues. The CDR3, as DNA: TGTGCCACCAGCTCACCGGGACGGTTATACAATGAGCAGTTCTTC. As protein: CATSSPGRLYNEQFF.

The rearrangement uses TRBV18 and TRBJ1-5; D unclear. This CDR3 has 14 residues. Germline V gene data show CDR1 as KGHSH and CDR2 as LQKENI. V lost 3 bases, J lost 1 base, and 7 bases lay in between. The CDR3 nucleotides read TGTGCCAGCTCACCGTATGGGAGCAATCAGCCCCAGCATTTT. Amino acids: CASSPYGSNQPQHF.

This clonotype was counted between two and nine times. The J gene is TRBJ1-5, the V gene TRBV7-2; the D is unclear. This CDR3 contains 13 residues. V was cut by 2 bases and J by 11 bases, with 13 bases left in between. Per the germline V gene, CDR1 is SGHTA and CDR2 is FQGNSA. The CDR3 is CASSLSTAEAQHF. In nucleotides, the CDR3 is TGTGCCAGCAGCTTATCGACGGCCGAAGCCCAGCATTTT.

This clonotype was counted ten times or more. The V call is TRBV4-2, the J call TRBJ2-4, with 12 bases lining up with TRBD2. V shed 4 bases and J 6 bases; nucleotides not matched to a gene: 4. CDR1 is LGHNA and CDR2 is YNFKEQ in the germline V gene. The CDR3 sequence is 15 residues long. CDR3 sequence: CASSPTSGGPNIQYF. The DNA for the CDR3 is TGTGCCAGCAGCCCGACTAGCGGGGGCCCAAACATTCAGTACTTC.

This clonotype was detected many times. The V call is TRBV7-2, the J call TRBJ2-1; the D is unclear. Germline V gives CDR1 SGHTA, CDR2 FQGNSA. CDR3 length: 14 residues. V gave up 5 bases and J gave up 10 bases, with 18 bases separating them. The chain's CDR3 is CASSPLFLLGEQFF. The CDR3 DNA sequence: TGTGCCAGCAGCCCTCTCTTCCTCTTAGGAGAGCAGTTCTTC.

In its sample, this clonotype was seen many times. This CDR3 reads CSARPSGAQDQPQHF. In DNA form, the CDR3 reads TGCAGTGCTAGACCTTCAGGGGCCCAGGATCAGCCCCAGCATTTT. The J gene is TRBJ1-5, the V gene TRBV20-1, with D tentatively TRBD1 (6 bases). Germline V gives CDR1 DFQATT, CDR2 SNEGSKA (reference sequence). V was pared by 2 bases and J by 5 bases, with 16 bases between. The CDR3 is 15 residues long.

This clonotype has a count of ten or more. The chain uses TRBV18 and TRBJ1-1; D gene unclear. Germline V gene lookup returns CDR1 KGHSH and CDR2 LQKENI. V was trimmed by 4 bases and J by 2 bases, leaving 11 bases between them. The CDR3 length is 14 residues. The CDR3 nucleotides read TGTGCCAGCTCACAGGACTCCCTCAACACTGAAGCTTTCTTT. The encoded protein is CASSQDSLNTEAFF.

This clonotype showed up many times. The chain links TRBV20-1 to TRBJ2-5; D uncertain. This CDR3 is built from 14 residues. Trimming shortened V by 0 bases and J by 5 bases, and 13 bases separated the two germline ends. Germline values: CDR1 DFQATT, CDR2 SNEGSKA (reference sequence). The CDR3 loop reads CSARDVGLGETQYF. CDR3 sequence (DNA): TGCAGTGCTAGAGATGTCGGCCTGGGGGAGACCCAGTACTTC.